This T cell receptor (beta chain) was sequenced during a study of regulatory T cells in long-lasting Graves disease. Overall study results and limits: Those with persistent Graves' had less TCR diversity than newly diagnosed patients.

The CDR3 runs 16 residues. Germline V CDR1 and CDR2: MNHEY, SMNVEV (reference sequence). With V trimmed by 1 base and J by 3 bases, 5 bases remained unmatched. With respect to this clonotype: Its antigen is unknown.

CDR3-region Arm-PCR and iRepertoire HTBI primers produced the TCR beta libraries. One entry per CDR3 protein, called by TCRdb with MiXCR from the multiplex PCR reads. Of about 500,000 distinct CDR3 sequences detected, 12% appear once; the ten largest clones hold more than 8%. The time point is: newly diagnosed GD, antithyroid drugs for less than 3 months. RNA extracted from PBMCs served as the sequencing template. The authors drew patients from an endocrinology department in Xi'an, China. The data also belong to a second study, concerning T cells in Graves' hyperthyroidism and ophthalmopathy. As reported in that work: Stable Graves' hyperthyroidism meant no ophthalmopathy progression within 18 months. Blood held most thyroid clonotypes expanded above 0.001 frequency.

The source was peripheral blood mononuclear cells (PBMCs), collected at new diagnosis, from a patient treated with antithyroid drugs. V usage is TRBV27 and J usage is TRBJ1-5; TRBD1 matches 8 bases. The source is a woman in her twenties or thirties with Graves disease. In nucleotides, the CDR3 is TGTGCCAGCAGTTTATACGGGACAGGCCTCAATCAGCCCCAGCATTTT. Translation gives CASSLYGTGLNQPQHF.